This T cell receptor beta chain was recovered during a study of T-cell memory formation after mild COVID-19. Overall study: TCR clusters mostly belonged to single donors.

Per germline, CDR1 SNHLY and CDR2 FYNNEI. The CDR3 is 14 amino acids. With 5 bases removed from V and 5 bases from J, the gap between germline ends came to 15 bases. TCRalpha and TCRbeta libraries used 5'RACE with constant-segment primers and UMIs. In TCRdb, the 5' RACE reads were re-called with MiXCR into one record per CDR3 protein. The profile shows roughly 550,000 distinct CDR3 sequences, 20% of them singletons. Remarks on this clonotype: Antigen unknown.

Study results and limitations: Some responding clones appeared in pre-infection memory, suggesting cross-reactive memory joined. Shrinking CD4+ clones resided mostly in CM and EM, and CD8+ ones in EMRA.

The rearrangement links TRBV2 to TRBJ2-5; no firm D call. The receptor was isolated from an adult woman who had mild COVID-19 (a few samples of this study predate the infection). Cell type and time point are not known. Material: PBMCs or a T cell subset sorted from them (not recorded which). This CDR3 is CASSRRSLGETQYF. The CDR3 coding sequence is TGTGCCAGCAGTAGACGGAGCTTGGGTGAGACCCAGTACTTC. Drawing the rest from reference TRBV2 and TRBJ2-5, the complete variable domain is EPEVTQTPSHQVTQMGQEVILRCVPISNHLYFYWYRQILGQKVEFLVSFYNNEISEKSEIFDDQFSVERPDGSNFTLKIRSTKLEDSAMYFCASSRRSLGETQYFGPGTRLLVL.